The 7 T cell receptor beta chains given below trace back to one sample, sequenced in a study of T cells in women clearing cervical HPV infection. Generated by immunoSEQ multiplex PCR, the TCRdb table keeps only in-frame clones and is missing some. This table lists about 48,000 clones. Material: blood buffy coat. The receptors derive from a woman aged 18 to 75 with a cervical HPV16 infection that either progressed to CIN3+ or cleared (not recorded which).

On this clone itself: Coverage ceases 3 residues before the CDR3 finishes, and the germline J gene fills in the end. The V and J genes are TRBV7-3 and TRBJ1-1; TRBD1 is a possible D gene (5 bases). Germline CDR1 SGHTA, CDR2 FQGTGA. The length of the CDR3 is 15 residues. V was cut by 2 bases and J by 5 bases, with 15 bases left in between. This CDR3 reads CASSLGTVKATEAFF. CDR3 DNA (partial): TGTGCCAGCAGCTTAGGGACTGTAAAGGCAACTGAA.

On this clone: The read terminates 3 residues ahead of where the CDR3 ends, so the germline J gene completes it. The chain joins TRBV19 to TRBJ1-6; 8 bases match TRBD1. The junction had 6 bases not matched to a gene; V was cut back by 3 bases and J by 8 bases. The CDR3 consists of 15 residues. Germline loops: CDR1 LNHDA, CDR2 SQIVND (reference sequence). Incomplete CDR3 DNA: TGTGCCAGTAGTATTTGGACAGGGCAGGATTCACCC. Its protein product is CASSIWTGQDSP. The entire CDR3 protein is CASSIWTGQDSPLHF.

A remark on this clone: The CDR3 end lies 3 residues beyond the end of the read and is filled in from the germline J gene. The genes are TRBV5-5 and TRBJ1-1; possibly TRBD1 for D (5 bases). CDR1 and CDR2 (germline): SGHKS, YYEKEE (reference sequence). Between the trimmed V and J ends, which lost 2 bases and 0 bases, there was a span of 8 bases. There are 14 residues in the CDR3. CDR3 DNA (partial): TGTGCCAGCAGCTTCGGGGGATTGAACACTGAA. Encoded protein: CASSFGGLNTE. In full, the CDR3 is CASSFGGLNTEAFF.

About this clone itself: The CDR3 end lies 3 residues beyond the end of the read and is filled in from the germline J gene. The V and J genes are TRBV12-3 or TRBV12-4 and TRBJ2-5; D is ambiguous. This CDR3 comprises 11 residues. CDR3 DNA (partial): TGTGCCAGCAGCCCTGGGCCTACC. The encoded protein is CASSPGPT. The whole CDR3 sequence reads CASSPGPTQYF.

On this clone: The CDR3 end is not reached by the read, which stops 3 residues before it; the germline J gene fills it in. V gene TRBV20-1 combines with J gene TRBJ1-6, with a weak D call TRBD1 (5 bases). CDR1 is DFQATT and CDR2 is SNEGSKA in the germline V gene (reference sequence). V shed 5 bases and J shed 4 bases, with 21 bases lying between them. This CDR3 region has 17 residues. This chain's CDR3 is CSAPSYGGEGYNSPLHF. Partial CDR3 DNA: TGCAGTGCTCCCTCCTACGGGGGGGAGGGTTATAATTCACCC.

Notes on this clone: Read coverage stops 3 residues before the CDR3 terminus; the germline J gene supplies the remainder. This rearrangement joins TRBV4-1 to TRBJ2-3; unclear D gene. CDR1 is MGHRA and CDR2 is YSYEKL in the germline V gene. The CDR3 totals 17 residues. Trimming removed 4 bases from V and 2 bases from J, with 19 bases in between. CDR3 bases read: TGCGCCAGCAGCCGAGAGAGTGTCAGGATTATCACAGATACG. This sequence encodes CASSRESVRIITDT. The CDR3 in its entirety is CASSRESVRIITDTQYF.

As to this clone: The DNA ends 3 residues before the CDR3 does, and the rest of the CDR3 is filled in from the germline J gene. V and J are TRBV15 and TRBJ2-1, with 10 bases matching TRBD2. The J segment lost 6 bases and the V segment lost 1 base, leaving 3 bases of the junction unmatched. The CDR3 sequence is 15 residues long. Germline V gene sequence: CDR1 LNHNV, CDR2 YYDKDF (reference sequence). CDR3 DNA (partial): TGTGCCACCAGCAGAGCGGCTAGCGGGAGCAATGAG. Protein: CATSRAASGSNE. The whole CDR3 is CATSRAASGSNEQFF.